This T cell receptor beta chain was captured in a study of cytomegalovirus exposure and HLA in healthy donors. General study points: Owing to their indistinguishability, certain V segments, notably TRBV6-2 and TRBV6-3, were excluded. Sequencing artifact likely explains a cluster of highly shared sequence variants.

This PCR relied on a set of 60 Vbeta primers and 13 Jbeta primers. TCRdb's table, derived via immunoSEQ multiplex PCR, lists solely in-frame clones and lacks some. The table shows 140,000 to 150,000 clones, with roughly 9.8% occurring only once. This clone was counted between two and nine times. Its antigen is unknown. The V and J ends lost 5 bases and 6 bases respectively, with 19 bases between them. The CDR3 has 15 residues. CDR1 SGHAT and CDR2 FQNNGV come from the germline V gene. V gene TRBV11-2 combines with J gene TRBJ1-2; maybe TRBD1 (5 bases). This clonotype originated in a man between 45 and 60 years old in good health and CMV-seronegative. Sequencing was done on a sample of PBMCs. The CDR3 DNA follows: TGTGCCAGCAGCCGCCAGAGTCGGGGGGTGAATGGCTACACCTTC. Protein: CASSRQSRGVNGYTF.